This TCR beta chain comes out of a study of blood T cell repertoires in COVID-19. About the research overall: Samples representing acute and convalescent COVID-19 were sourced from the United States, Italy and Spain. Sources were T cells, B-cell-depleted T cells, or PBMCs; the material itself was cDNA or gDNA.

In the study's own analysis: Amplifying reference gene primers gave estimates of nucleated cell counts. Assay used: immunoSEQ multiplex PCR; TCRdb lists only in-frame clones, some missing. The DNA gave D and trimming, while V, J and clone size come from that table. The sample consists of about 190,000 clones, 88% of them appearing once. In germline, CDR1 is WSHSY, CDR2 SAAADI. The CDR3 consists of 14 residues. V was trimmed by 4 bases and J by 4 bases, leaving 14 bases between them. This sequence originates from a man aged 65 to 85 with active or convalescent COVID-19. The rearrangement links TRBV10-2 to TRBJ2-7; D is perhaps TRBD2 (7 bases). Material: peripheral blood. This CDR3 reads CASSAGGREYEQYF. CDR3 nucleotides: TGCGCCAGCAGTGCGGGGGGCAGGGAGTACGAGCAGTACTTC.